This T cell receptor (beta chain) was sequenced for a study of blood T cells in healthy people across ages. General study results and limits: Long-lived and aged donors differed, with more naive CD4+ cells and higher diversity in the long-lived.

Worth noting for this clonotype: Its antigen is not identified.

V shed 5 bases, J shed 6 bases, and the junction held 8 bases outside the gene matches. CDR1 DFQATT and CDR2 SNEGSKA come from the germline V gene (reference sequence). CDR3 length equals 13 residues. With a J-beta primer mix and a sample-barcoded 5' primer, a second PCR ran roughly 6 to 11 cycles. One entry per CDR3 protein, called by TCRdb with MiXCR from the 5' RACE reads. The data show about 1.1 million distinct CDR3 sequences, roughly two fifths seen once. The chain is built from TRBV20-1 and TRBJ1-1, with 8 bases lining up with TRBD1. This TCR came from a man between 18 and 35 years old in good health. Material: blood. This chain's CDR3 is CSALDRERSEAFF. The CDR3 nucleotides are TGCAGTGCTCTGGACAGGGAGAGGTCTGAAGCTTTCTTT.